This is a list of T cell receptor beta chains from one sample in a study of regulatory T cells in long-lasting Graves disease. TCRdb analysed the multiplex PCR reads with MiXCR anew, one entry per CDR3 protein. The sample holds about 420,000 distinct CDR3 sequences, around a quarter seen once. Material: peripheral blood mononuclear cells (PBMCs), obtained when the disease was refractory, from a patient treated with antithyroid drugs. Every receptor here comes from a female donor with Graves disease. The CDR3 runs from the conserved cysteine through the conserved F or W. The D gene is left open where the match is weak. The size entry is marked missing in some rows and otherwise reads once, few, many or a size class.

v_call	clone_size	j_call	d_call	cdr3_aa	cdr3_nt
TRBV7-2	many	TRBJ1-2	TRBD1	CASSRQGRTGPNYGYTF	TGTGCCAGCAGCAGACAAGGACGGACAGGGCCTAACTATGGCTACACCTTC
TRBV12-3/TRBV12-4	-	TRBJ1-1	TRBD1	CASSTTGTNTEAFF	TGTGCCAGCAGTACGACAGGGACTAACACTGAAGCTTTCTTT
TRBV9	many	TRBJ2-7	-	CASSVSSDSSYEQYF	TGTGCCAGCAGCGTATCCTCGGACAGCTCCTACGAGCAGTACTTC
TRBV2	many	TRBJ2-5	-	CASSETRGMETQYF	TGTGCCAGCAGTGAAACAAGGGGAATGGAGACCCAGTACTTC
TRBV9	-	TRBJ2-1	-	CASSVDGRGDEQFF	TGTGCCAGCAGCGTAGACGGGAGAGGCGATGAGCAGTTCTTC
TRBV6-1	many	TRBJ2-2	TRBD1	CASSSDRGRPGELFF	TGTGCCAGCAGCTCGGACAGGGGGCGGCCCGGGGAGCTGTTTTTT
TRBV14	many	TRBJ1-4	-	CASSQVPAFSELFF	TGTGCCAGCAGCCAAGTGCCAGCTTTTTCTGAACTGTTTTTT
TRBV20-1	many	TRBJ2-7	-	CSARAESPYEQYF	TGCAGTGCTAGAGCGGAGAGTCCCTACGAGCAGTACTTC
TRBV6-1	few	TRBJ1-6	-	CASSLGGTNSPLHF	TGTGCCAGCAGCTTAGGCGGGACCAATTCACCCCTCCACTTT
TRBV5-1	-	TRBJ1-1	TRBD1	CASSWGDRGVNTEAFF	TGCGCCAGCAGCTGGGGGGACAGGGGGGTGAACACTGAAGCTTTCTTT
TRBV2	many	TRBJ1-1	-	CASSAPGEAFF	TGTGCCAGCAGCGCACCCGGTGAAGCTTTCTTT
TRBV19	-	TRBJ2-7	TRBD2	CASSMAGRGSYEQYF	TGTGCCAGTAGTATGGCGGGGAGGGGATCCTACGAGCAGTACTTC
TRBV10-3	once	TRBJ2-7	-	CAISDPTSQSSYEQYF	TGTGCCATCAGTGACCCGACAAGCCAAAGCTCCTACGAGCAGTACTTC
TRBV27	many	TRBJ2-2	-	CASSFRLGDGELFF	TGTGCCAGCAGTTTTCGACTAGGAGACGGGGAGCTGTTTTTT
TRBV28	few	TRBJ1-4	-	CASTTWGMRNEKLFF	TGTGCCAGTACTACCTGGGGCATGAGGAATGAAAAACTGTTTTTT
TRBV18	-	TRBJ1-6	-	CASSPRSSGALISPLHF	TGTGCCAGCTCACCAAGGTCGTCAGGGGCATTGATATCACCCCTCCACTTT
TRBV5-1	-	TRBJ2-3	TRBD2	CASSSGTSRADTQYF	TGCGCCAGCAGCTCCGGGACTAGTCGCGCAGATACGCAGTATTTT
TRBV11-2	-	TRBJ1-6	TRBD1	CASSLVPGQGYNSPLHF	TGTGCCAGCAGCTTAGTTCCGGGACAGGGGTATAATTCACCCCTCCACTTT
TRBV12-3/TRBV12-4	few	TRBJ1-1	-	CASRVQGGGTEAFF	TGTGCCAGCAGGGTACAGGGCGGGGGCACTGAAGCTTTCTTT
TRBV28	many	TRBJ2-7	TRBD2	CASSPTNPPTSGRPYEQYF	TGTGCCAGCAGTCCTACTAACCCCCCCACTAGCGGGAGGCCCTACGAGCAGTACTTC
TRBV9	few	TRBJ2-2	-	CASSRGATGELFF	TGTGCCAGCAGCCGAGGGGCGACCGGGGAGCTGTTTTTT
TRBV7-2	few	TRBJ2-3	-	CASSWSDTQYF	TGTGCCAGCAGCTGGTCAGATACGCAGTATTTT
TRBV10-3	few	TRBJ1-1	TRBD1	CAISESKTGVGTEAFF	TGTGCCATCAGTGAGTCGAAGACAGGGGTGGGCACTGAAGCTTTCTTT
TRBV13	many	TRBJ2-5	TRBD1	CASSLRQGAGETQYF	TGTGCCAGCAGCTTAAGACAGGGGGCGGGGGAGACCCAGTACTTC
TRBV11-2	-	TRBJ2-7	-	CASSPSVGKSYEQYF	TGTGCCAGCAGCCCCAGTGTGGGGAAATCCTACGAGCAGTACTTC
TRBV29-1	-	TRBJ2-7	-	CSVRVGSYEQYF	TGCAGCGTTAGGGTGGGGTCCTACGAGCAGTACTTC
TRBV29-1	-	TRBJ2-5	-	CSVRDPLRVMGETQYF	TGCAGCGTCCGAGACCCCCTACGGGTAATGGGAGAGACCCAGTACTTC
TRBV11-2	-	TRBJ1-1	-	CASSLTQSLRIINTEAFF	TGTGCCAGCAGCTTAACACAATCCCTGAGAATAATCAACACTGAAGCTTTCTTT